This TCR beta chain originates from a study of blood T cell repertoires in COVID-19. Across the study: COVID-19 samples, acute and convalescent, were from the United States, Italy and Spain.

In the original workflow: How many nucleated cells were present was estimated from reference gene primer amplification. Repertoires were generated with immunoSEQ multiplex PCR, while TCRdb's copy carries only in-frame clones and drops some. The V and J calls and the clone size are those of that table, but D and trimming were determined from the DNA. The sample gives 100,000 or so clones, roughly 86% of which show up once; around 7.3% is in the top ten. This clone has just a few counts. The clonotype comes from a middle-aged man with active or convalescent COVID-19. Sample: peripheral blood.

DNA for the CDR3: TGTGCCACCAGTGATTTTACAGGGAGGGACACCGGGGAGCTGTTTTTT. This codes for CATSDFTGRDTGELFF. This chain links TRBV24-1 with TRBJ2-2; D is possibly TRBD2 (7 bases). Germline-derived CDR1 and CDR2 are KGHDR and SFDVKD. The CDR3 length is 16 residues. Trimming cost V 1 base and J 3 bases, with 11 bases left between them.